A selection of T cell receptor beta chains follows, all from one sample in a study of T cell repertoires in cytomegalovirus infection. TCRdb reprocessed the reads via MiXCR and lists one record per CDR3 protein. The sample lists roughly 230,000 distinct CDR3 sequences; 17% were seen once. Sequenced material: CD8+ T cells from PBMCs. Every receptor here comes from a human donor in good health (CMV status not recorded). Some clones in this sample may be carry-over from other donors' samples. Both conserved end residues are trimmed from each CDR3. A D gene is named only where the DNA matches it firmly.

cdr3_aa: ASSYEDRVYSGELF
v_call: TRBV6-2/TRBV6-3
j_call: TRBJ2-2
d_call: TRBD1

cdr3_aa: ASSLDHRALQPQH
v_call: TRBV7-2
j_call: TRBJ1-5
d_call: NA

cdr3_aa: ASRQLAGITDTQY
v_call: TRBV5-5
j_call: TRBJ2-3
d_call: TRBD2

cdr3_aa: ASSVPGTTYERY
v_call: TRBV19
j_call: TRBJ2-7
d_call: TRBD2

cdr3_aa: ASSLLWQGTSEQF
v_call: TRBV7-2
j_call: TRBJ2-1
d_call: NA

cdr3_aa: ASSPDRDRLDNEQF
v_call: TRBV11-3
j_call: TRBJ2-1
d_call: TRBD1

cdr3_aa: ASGPDGNYGYT
v_call: TRBV12-5
j_call: TRBJ1-2
d_call: NA

cdr3_aa: ASSGGGVLDTQY
v_call: TRBV28
j_call: TRBJ2-3
d_call: NA

cdr3_aa: ASSYPTGRSLHEQY
v_call: TRBV5-6
j_call: TRBJ2-7
d_call: NA

cdr3_aa: SVGGGGGYT
v_call: TRBV29-1
j_call: TRBJ1-2
d_call: NA

cdr3_aa: ASSPGVGYGYT
v_call: TRBV5-4
j_call: TRBJ1-2
d_call: NA

cdr3_aa: ASSLESHPRDRATLEQF
v_call: TRBV6-2/TRBV6-3
j_call: TRBJ2-1
d_call: TRBD1

cdr3_aa: ASSLTGTGTGEEAF
v_call: TRBV19
j_call: TRBJ1-1
d_call: TRBD1

cdr3_aa: AGGGSKGPNYGYT
v_call: TRBV7-9
j_call: TRBJ1-2
d_call: NA

cdr3_aa: ASSRPLQEFNTDTQY
v_call: TRBV7-6
j_call: TRBJ2-3
d_call: NA

cdr3_aa: ASGKGARSTDTQY
v_call: TRBV6-5
j_call: TRBJ2-3
d_call: TRBD1